A single sample gave rise to the 16 T cell receptor beta chains below, sequenced in a study of blood T cell repertoires in COVID-19. TCRdb's table, derived via immunoSEQ multiplex PCR, lists solely in-frame clones and lacks some. The sample has about 300,000 clones; roughly 90% are singletons. Sequencing was performed on peripheral blood. These receptors originate from a man aged 35 to 55 with acute or convalescent COVID-19.

J is TRBJ2-2 and V is TRBV18, with 8 bases aligning to TRBD1. Germline values: CDR1 KGHSH, CDR2 LQKENI. V was pared by 4 bases and J by 6 bases, with 10 bases of the junction left unmatched. The CDR3 consists of 16 residues. CDR3 coding DNA: TGTGCCAGCTCACTGCCCTCAGGGGGCTATGCCGGGGAGCTGTTTTTT. It translates to CASSLPSGGYAGELFF. The variable domain in full, with the rest retrieved from reference TRBV18 and TRBJ2-2, is NAGVMQNPRHLVRRRGQEARLRCSPMKGHSHVYWYRQLPEEGLKFMVYLQKENIIDESGMPKERFSAEFPKEGPSILRIQQVVRGDSAAYFCASSLPSGGYAGELFFGEGSRLTVL.

This CDR3 is CATSRDTAGRGELFF. The CDR3 DNA follows: TGTGCCACCAGCAGAGATACTGCAGGCCGCGGGGAGCTGTTTTTT. V and J are TRBV15 and TRBJ2-2; D gene uncertain. The V and J ends lost 0 bases and 7 bases respectively, with 12 bases between them. From germline, CDR1 is LNHNV and CDR2 YYDKDF (reference sequence). There are 15 residues in the CDR3.

The chain carries TRBV5-1 and TRBJ1-2; 7 bases match TRBD1. The V gene end was trimmed by 5 bases and the J gene end by 5 bases; junction bases not matched to a gene: 9. Germline V gives CDR1 SGHRS, CDR2 YFSETQ. This CDR3 is built from 14 residues. CDR3 bases: TGCGCCAGCAGTTTCGACAGGGTATGGTATGGCTACACCTTC. It codes for CASSFDRVWYGYTF.

Turning to this clone: A read error may account for a junction end that differs from germline. The chain joins TRBV5-8 to TRBJ2-7; 7 positions match TRBD1. The CDR3 is 12 amino acids. Germline loops: CDR1 SGHTS, CDR2 YDEGEE. CDR3 residues: CAGSRDSYEQYF. CDR3 sequence (DNA): TGTGCCGGCAGCAGGGACAGCTACGAGCAGTACTTC. The whole variable domain, filled in from reference TRBV5-8 and TRBJ2-7, reads EAGVTQSPTHLIKTRGQQATLRCSPISGHTSVYWYQQALGLGLQFLLWYDEGEERNRGNFPPRFSGRQFPNYSSELNVNALELEDSALYLCAGSRDSYEQYFGPGTRLTVT.

The chain recombines TRBV19 with TRBJ2-6, with 10 bases matching TRBD1. The CDR3 has 24 residues. With 0 bases clipped from V and 1 base from J, the junction kept 21 bases outside the gene matches. Germline lookup yields CDR1 LNHDA and CDR2 SQIVND (reference sequence). The CDR3 loop reads CASSIDASFGRDRGSRSGANVLTF. The CDR3, as DNA: TGTGCCAGTAGTATAGATGCCTCTTTTGGACGGGACAGGGGATCAAGGTCTGGGGCCAACGTCCTGACTTTC.

This clone was found a few times. The chain has TRBV2 and TRBJ1-1; D not certain. This CDR3 region has 12 residues. Germline V gene data show CDR1 as SNHLY and CDR2 as FYNNEI. Trimming removed 6 bases at V and 1 base at J, with 6 bases between. The CDR3 DNA sequence: TGTGCCAGCAGGAGAGGGAACACTGAAGCTTTCTTT. Protein product: CASRRGNTEAFF.

The V gene is TRBV25-1, the J gene TRBJ2-2; TRBD2 matches 14 bases. The length of the CDR3 is 16 residues. The V and J ends lost 5 bases and 5 bases, in that order; junction bases with no gene match: 4. The germline gives CDR1 MGHDK, CDR2 SYGVNS. CDR3 residues: CASSLTSGGVTGELFF. Written as DNA, the CDR3 is TGTGCCAGCAGTCTGACTAGCGGGGGGGTGACCGGGGAGCTGTTTTTT.

This chain joins TRBV6-4 and TRBJ2-1; TRBD1 is a possible D gene (7 bases). The V end was cut by 7 bases, the J end by 6 bases, with 22 bases between. The CDR3 has 16 amino acids. Germline CDR1 reads MRHNA; CDR2 reads SNTAGT. The CDR3 bases are TGTGCCAGCACCCGACAGGGAGGAGGCTTCGTCAATGAGCAGTTCTTC. As protein: CASTRQGGGFVNEQFF.

V and J are TRBV5-1 and TRBJ1-2, with TRBD1 as a possible D gene (6 bases). Germline V CDR1 and CDR2: SGHRS, YFSETQ. The CDR3 length is 15 residues. The V gene lost 4 bases and the J gene lost 4 bases, with 17 bases spanning the gap. CDR3 in amino acids: CASSPGGGDTYGYTF. The DNA of the CDR3 is TGCGCCAGCAGCCCCGGGGGAGGGGACACCTATGGCTACACCTTC.

This rearrangement joins TRBV5-4 to TRBJ1-2; D is uncertain. CDR1 is SGHNT, CDR2 YYREEE, per germline (reference sequence). Trimming pared 4 bases from V and 6 bases from J, leaving 19 bases between. This CDR3 spans 15 amino acids. This chain's CDR3 is CASSTYAEGSHGYTF. The CDR3 DNA follows: TGTGCCAGCAGCACATACGCGGAAGGGAGCCATGGCTACACCTTC.

This chain links TRBV6-5 with TRBJ1-5; D gene ambiguous. Germline V gene lookup returns CDR1 MNHEY and CDR2 SVGAGI. This CDR3 has 14 residues. Trimming shortened V by 6 bases and J by 2 bases, and 11 bases separated the two germline ends. The CDR3 DNA is TGTGCCAGCAGAGAGACTCATGGCAATCAGCCCCAGCATTTT. Residues: CASRETHGNQPQHF.

The chain links TRBV14 to TRBJ1-2; D gene ambiguous. The length of the CDR3 is 14 residues. Germline CDR1 and CDR2: SGHDN and FVKESK. V shed 0 bases and J shed 2 bases, with 7 bases lying between them. The CDR3 region has the DNA TGTGCCAGCAGCCAAGACAACGGGAACTATGGCTACACCTTC. Encoded protein: CASSQDNGNYGYTF.

This clone appeared a single time. The chain recombines TRBV9 with TRBJ2-3; 10 bases align to TRBD2. After removal of 4 bases from V and 3 bases from J, the junction contained 2 bases not matched to a gene. CDR3 length equals 14 residues. Germline CDR1 and CDR2: SGDLS and YYNGEE. CDR3 sequence (DNA): TGTGCCAGCAGCCCGGGACTAGCGACAGATACGCAGTATTTT. Its protein product is CASSPGLATDTQYF.

This chain uses TRBV27 with TRBJ2-1; 11 bases agree with TRBD2. V shed 7 bases and J 6 bases; nucleotides not matched to a gene: 8. Germline CDR1 is MNHEY and CDR2 is SMNVEV (reference sequence). The CDR3 runs 15 residues. CDR3 bases: TGTGCCAGCACCGGGACTAGCGGAGGGACCAATGAGCAGTTCTTC. This gives the protein CASTGTSGGTNEQFF.

This rearrangement joins TRBV6-5 to TRBJ1-1; D remains unclear. This CDR3 has 13 residues. Germline CDR1 and CDR2: MNHEY and SVGAGI. Trimming cost V 7 bases and J 7 bases, with 16 bases left between them. CDR3 DNA: TGTGCCAGCAAGGAACGTCTAGACGGTGAAGCTTTCTTT. It specifies CASKERLDGEAFF.

This rearrangement joins TRBV18 to TRBJ2-7; no clear D. The CDR3 sequence is 13 residues long. The germline gives CDR1 KGHSH, CDR2 LQKENI. V was trimmed by 3 bases and J by 0 bases, leaving 6 bases between them. CDR3 region: CASSPGASYEQYF. CDR3 in DNA: TGTGCCAGCTCACCGGGCGCCTCCTACGAGCAGTACTTC.